This T cell receptor beta chain was observed in a study of blood T cell repertoires in COVID-19. Study details: COVID-19 samples from acute and convalescent phases originated in the United States, Italy and Spain. PBMCs, B-cell-depleted T cells, or T cells were the source of the cDNA or gDNA that made up the material.

Only in-frame clones appear in the TCRdb table, and some are missing; sequencing was by immunoSEQ multiplex PCR. Altogether over 200,000 clones are present, about 84% being singletons, with the ten largest covering roughly 7.9%. Trimming at V came to 6 bases and at J to 5 bases, leaving 11 bases not matched to a gene. CDR3 length equals 15 residues. Germline V gene sequence: CDR1 MNHEY, CDR2 SVGAGI. The sequence was obtained from an elderly woman with acute or convalescent COVID-19. This chain joins TRBV6-5 and TRBJ2-5, with 8 bases aligning to TRBD1. The sample was peripheral blood. The CDR3 sequence is CASRTPQGAAETQYF. The CDR3 bases are TGTGCCAGCAGAACACCTCAGGGGGCGGCGGAGACCCAGTACTTC.